These T cell receptor beta chains were read from a single sample in a study of blood T cell repertoires in COVID-19. The method was immunoSEQ multiplex PCR; TCRdb's version includes in-frame clones alone and lacks a portion of them. The sample has roughly 180,000 clones, less than 85% seen once. The sample was PBMCs or T cells enriched from blood (not recorded which). All receptors derive from a woman aged 50 to 65 who had recovered from COVID-19. CDR3s include the opening cysteine and the closing phenylalanine or tryptophan. The D gene is left open where the match is weak. Clone sizes are given selectively: once, few, many, or a class where the clone is expanded.

J: TRBJ1-1; D: -; V: TRBV7-9; size: -; CDR3: CASSLDSSNTEAFF; DNA: TGTGCCAGCAGCTTAGACAGTTCGAACACTGAAGCTTTCTTT
J: TRBJ1-2; D: -; V: TRBV6-6; size: -; CDR3: CASSQDINYGYTF; DNA: TGTGCCAGCAGTCAGGACATCAACTATGGCTACACCTTC
J: TRBJ1-2; D: TRBD1; V: TRBV7-6; size: once; CDR3: CASSPTTGDYGYTF; DNA: TGTGCCAGCAGCCCAACAACAGGGGACTATGGCTACACCTTC
J: TRBJ1-1; D: -; V: TRBV6-2/TRBV6-3; size: -; CDR3: CASSYWAGNTEAFF; DNA: TGTGCCAGCAGTTACTGGGCAGGGAACACTGAAGCTTTCTTT
J: TRBJ2-6; D: -; V: TRBV7-3; size: few; CDR3: CASSLEPRQAFSGANVLTF; DNA: TGTGCCAGCAGCTTGGAACCGAGACAGGCGTTCTCTGGGGCCAACGTCCTGACTTTC
J: TRBJ1-5; D: -; V: TRBV30; size: once; CDR3: CAWSDDRFNQPQHF; DNA: TGTGCCTGGAGTGACGACAGGTTCAATCAGCCCCAGCATTTT
J: TRBJ2-1; D: -; V: TRBV28; size: -; CDR3: CASNPRAIQNNEQFF; DNA: TGTGCCAGCAACCCCAGGGCGATCCAAAACAATGAGCAGTTCTTC
J: TRBJ1-5; D: -; V: TRBV30; size: few; CDR3: CAWSVQGRSNQPQHF; DNA: TGTGCCTGGAGTGTCCAGGGGAGAAGCAATCAGCCCCAGCATTTT
J: TRBJ1-6; D: TRBD1; V: TRBV28; size: -; CDR3: CASSSTGRLLHF; DNA: TGTGCCAGCAGTTCGACAGGGAGGCTCCTCCACTTT
J: TRBJ1-4; D: TRBD1; V: TRBV2; size: -; CDR3: CASDRTGSGEKLFF; DNA: TGTGCCAGCGACCGGACAGGGTCTGGTGAAAAACTGTTTTTT
J: TRBJ1-2; D: TRBD1; V: TRBV29-1; size: few; CDR3: CSVEGQEDYGYTF; DNA: TGCAGCGTTGAGGGACAGGAAGACTATGGCTACACCTTC
J: TRBJ1-5; D: -; V: TRBV5-1; size: -; CDR3: CASTPDGGSQPQHF; DNA: TGCGCCAGCACCCCCGACGGGGGGAGTCAGCCCCAGCATTTT
J: TRBJ1-1; D: -; V: TRBV7-9; size: -; CDR3: CASSFQGGTEAFF; DNA: TGTGCCAGCAGCTTTCAGGGTGGAACTGAAGCTTTCTTT
J: TRBJ2-2; D: TRBD2; V: TRBV5-1; size: -; CDR3: CASSPGASGATGELFF; DNA: TGCGCCAGCAGCCCCGGGGCTAGCGGAGCGACCGGGGAGCTGTTTTTT
J: TRBJ2-1; D: TRBD1; V: TRBV5-1; size: -; CDR3: CASSFDRAEQFF; DNA: TGCGCCAGCAGCTTCGACAGGGCTGAGCAGTTCTTC
J: TRBJ1-4; D: -; V: TRBV6-5; size: -; CDR3: CASSSNEKLFF; DNA: TGTGCCAGTTCCTCTAATGAAAAACTGTTTTTT
J: TRBJ2-3; D: -; V: TRBV27; size: -; CDR3: CATRRAGPALNF; DNA: TGTGCCACCCGTCGAGCGGGCCCCGCATTGAATTTT
J: TRBJ1-1; D: -; V: TRBV28; size: -; CDR3: CASSFIDMNTEAFF; DNA: TGTGCCAGCAGTTTCATAGACATGAACACTGAAGCTTTCTTT
J: TRBJ1-1; D: -; V: TRBV5-5; size: once; CDR3: CASSLPVDSLEAFF; DNA: TGTGCCAGCAGCTTACCCGTTGACAGCCTAGAAGCTTTCTTT
J: TRBJ1-4; D: TRBD1; V: TRBV10-2; size: -; CDR3: CASSDRQGSEKLFF; DNA: TGCGCCAGCAGTGACCGACAGGGTAGTGAAAAACTGTTTTTT
J: TRBJ1-4; D: -; V: TRBV27; size: -; CDR3: CASTSWGGRRREKLFF; DNA: TGTGCCAGCACAAGTTGGGGGGGCAGGAGGCGTGAAAAACTGTTTTTT
J: TRBJ2-2; D: TRBD2; V: TRBV5-6; size: -; CDR3: CASSLGHGGDTGELFF; DNA: TGTGCCAGCAGCTTGGGGCACGGGGGGGACACCGGGGAGCTGTTTTTT
J: TRBJ1-2; D: TRBD1; V: TRBV18; size: once; CDR3: CASSPTGDYGYTF; DNA: TGTGCCAGCTCACCGACAGGGGACTATGGCTACACCTTC
J: TRBJ1-1; D: -; V: TRBV7-9; size: -; CDR3: CASSSPGGARWDTEAFF; DNA: TGTGCCAGCAGCTCCCCGGGGGGGGCGAGGTGGGACACTGAAGCTTTCTTT
J: TRBJ2-2; D: -; V: TRBV7-2; size: -; CDR3: CASFHGGVNTGELFF; DNA: TGTGCCAGCTTCCACGGAGGGGTAAACACCGGGGAGCTGTTTTTT
J: TRBJ1-1; D: -; V: TRBV10-3; size: -; CDR3: CAIRKGPEAFF; DNA: TGTGCCATCAGGAAGGGGCCTGAAGCTTTCTTT
J: TRBJ1-3; D: TRBD1; V: TRBV5-1; size: -; CDR3: CASSPGGSGNTIYF; DNA: TGCGCCAGCAGCCCAGGGGGCTCTGGAAACACCATATATTTT
J: TRBJ2-4; D: -; V: TRBV30; size: -; CDR3: CAWSAQGSRSKNIQYF; DNA: TGTGCCTGGAGTGCCCAAGGCTCACGGAGCAAAAACATTCAGTACTTC
J: TRBJ2-2; D: -; V: TRBV7-3; size: -; CDR3: CASSFRNTGELFF; DNA: TGTGCCAGCAGCTTTAGGAACACCGGGGAGCTGTTTTTT
J: TRBJ1-3; D: -; V: TRBV28; size: -; CDR3: CASSSTASGNTIYF; DNA: TGTGCCAGCAGCTCCACTGCCTCTGGAAACACCATATATTTT
J: TRBJ2-2; D: -; V: TRBV30; size: -; CDR3: CAFPPVETGELFF; DNA: TGTGCCTTCCCACCGGTCGAGACCGGGGAGCTGTTTTTT
J: TRBJ2-1; D: TRBD2; V: TRBV30; size: -; CDR3: CAWTETSGYNEQFF; DNA: TGTGCCTGGACGGAGACTAGCGGTTACAATGAGCAGTTCTTC
J: TRBJ1-4; D: -; V: TRBV5-6; size: -; CDR3: CASSPMGPGNEKLFF; DNA: TGTGCCAGCAGCCCCATGGGTCCGGGGAATGAAAAACTGTTTTTT
J: TRBJ2-1; D: TRBD1; V: TRBV7-9; size: once; CDR3: CASSPGTGQFF; DNA: TGTGCCAGCAGCCCCGGGACAGGGCAGTTCTTC
J: TRBJ1-1; D: -; V: TRBV19; size: -; CDR3: CASTAVGETEAFF; DNA: TGTGCCAGTACAGCGGTCGGAGAAACTGAAGCTTTCTTT
J: TRBJ1-5; D: -; V: TRBV28; size: -; CDR3: CASELAGGAQPQHF; DNA: TGTGCCAGCGAATTGGCGGGGGGTGCCCAGCCCCAGCATTTT
J: TRBJ2-3; D: TRBD2; V: TRBV18; size: -; CDR3: CASRPGLAGTDTQYF; DNA: TGTGCCAGCCGGCCGGGACTAGCGGGAACGGATACGCAGTATTTT
J: TRBJ2-1; D: -; V: TRBV5-4; size: -; CDR3: CASSRGRSYNEQFF; DNA: TGTGCCAGCAGCCGGGGGAGGTCCTACAATGAGCAGTTCTTC
J: TRBJ2-3; D: -; V: TRBV24-1; size: -; CDR3: CATSDSTRVTQYF; DNA: TGTGCCACCAGTGACTCCACTAGGGTTACGCAGTATTTT
J: TRBJ2-2; D: -; V: TRBV16; size: -; CDR3: CASSQWRVSTGELFF; DNA: TGTGCCAGCAGCCAATGGAGGGTGAGCACCGGGGAGCTGTTTTTT
J: TRBJ1-3; D: -; V: TRBV20-1; size: few; CDR3: CSASRANTIYF; DNA: TGCAGTGCTAGCAGGGCGAACACCATATATTTT
J: TRBJ2-3; D: TRBD1; V: TRBV4-1; size: -; CDR3: CASSQERQGQGTDTQYF; DNA: TGCGCCAGCAGCCAGGAACGCCAGGGACAGGGCACAGATACGCAGTATTTT
J: TRBJ1-3; D: -; V: TRBV7-8; size: -; CDR3: CASSQGQRTSGNTIYF; DNA: TGTGCCAGCAGCCAAGGACAGAGAACCTCTGGAAACACCATATATTTT
J: TRBJ1-2; D: -; V: TRBV6-5; size: -; CDR3: CASSYFGTPFYGYTF; DNA: TGTGCCAGCAGTTACTTTGGCACCCCTTTCTATGGCTACACCTTC
J: TRBJ1-1; D: -; V: TRBV28; size: once; CDR3: CASNPRWVMDTEAFF; DNA: TGTGCCAGCAACCCGCGGTGGGTGATGGACACTGAAGCTTTCTTT
J: TRBJ2-2; D: -; V: TRBV3-1/TRBV3-2; size: once; CDR3: CASSPRQENTGELFF; DNA: TGTGCCAGCAGCCCCAGACAGGAGAACACCGGGGAGCTGTTTTTT
J: TRBJ1-1; D: -; V: TRBV6-1; size: once; CDR3: CASSELRSTEAFF; DNA: TGTGCCAGCAGTGAATTGCGGAGCACTGAAGCTTTCTTT
J: TRBJ1-2; D: -; V: TRBV28; size: once; CDR3: CASSGLVQGKGLRGYTF; DNA: TGTGCCAGCAGCGGTTTAGTTCAGGGGAAAGGGTTACGCGGCTACACCTTC
J: TRBJ2-5; D: -; V: TRBV4-1; size: -; CDR3: CASSQDGWRGGRGETQYF; DNA: TGCGCCAGCAGCCAAGATGGGTGGAGGGGGGGGCGCGGTGAGACCCAGTACTTC
J: TRBJ1-1; D: -; V: TRBV7-9; size: -; CDR3: CASSLGNRAEAFF; DNA: TGTGCCAGCAGCTTGGGGAACAGGGCTGAAGCTTTCTTT
J: TRBJ1-1; D: -; V: TRBV18; size: -; CDR3: CASSPGSTNTEAFF; DNA: TGTGCCAGCTCACCAGGCAGTACGAACACTGAAGCTTTCTTT
J: TRBJ1-1; D: TRBD1; V: TRBV28; size: -; CDR3: CASRQQGAIGDTEAFF; DNA: TGTGCCAGCAGGCAACAGGGGGCTATAGGGGACACTGAAGCTTTCTTT
J: TRBJ1-6; D: -; V: TRBV12-3/TRBV12-4; size: -; CDR3: CASSPRTNSPLHF; DNA: TGTGCCAGCAGCCCGAGAACCAATTCACCCCTCCACTTT
J: TRBJ1-5; D: -; V: TRBV7-9; size: -; CDR3: CASSLATGGPQHF; DNA: TGTGCCAGCAGCTTAGCGACAGGCGGGCCCCAGCATTTT
J: TRBJ2-1; D: TRBD2; V: TRBV3-1/TRBV3-2; size: -; CDR3: CASSLLGGWASGGAWNEQFF; DNA: TGTGCCAGCAGCCTCCTGGGAGGGTGGGCTAGCGGGGGGGCTTGGAATGAGCAGTTCTTC
J: TRBJ1-2; D: -; V: TRBV14; size: -; CDR3: CASSQTKQYGYTF; DNA: TGTGCCAGCAGCCAAACGAAACAGTACGGCTACACCTTC
J: TRBJ1-5; D: -; V: TRBV30; size: few; CDR3: CAWSGGGNQPQHF; DNA: TGTGCCTGGAGCGGCGGGGGCAATCAGCCCCAGCATTTT
J: TRBJ2-4; D: -; V: TRBV28; size: -; CDR3: CASSQEAGANIQYF; DNA: TGTGCCAGCAGTCAAGAGGCGGGGGCAAACATTCAGTACTTC
J: TRBJ2-5; D: TRBD2; V: TRBV11-2; size: many; CDR3: CASSLTSGRRETQYF; DNA: TGTGCCAGCAGCTTGACTAGCGGGAGAAGAGAGACCCAGTACTTC
J: TRBJ1-2; D: TRBD1; V: TRBV9; size: once; CDR3: CASSGDGTVSFYGYTF; DNA: TGTGCCAGCAGCGGGGACGGGACAGTAAGTTTCTATGGCTACACCTTC